What follows describes a single T cell receptor beta chain. In this sample, this clone turned up a few times. The clone's antigen remains unknown. Base qualities are not provided; no much larger clone lies one nucleotide away. The data are from a study of T cells after posttransplantation cyclophosphamide (dated by TCRdb to the mid-2010s). Study-level background: The study tracked T cell repertoire reconstitution by TRB sequencing after myeloablative bone marrow transplantation using posttransplantation cyclophosphamide as GVHD prophylaxis. Samples from 30 to 40 PTCy-treated patients and 16 related bone marrow donors of those patients were subjected to antigen receptor sequencing. Blood from all 35 or so PTCy patients who had 1-year posttransplant specimens underwent TRB sequencing. In 3 patients, TRB sequencing was also performed on up to 3 more blood samples taken 2 to 5.2 years after transplant, and in several patients, pretransplant blood was also TRB-sequenced. Because TRA and TRB clonality correlated tightly in under 10 samples, later TCR analyses were limited to TRB. Public TRB sequences were compared against a database of over 3,600 sequences linked to responses to pathogens, tumor antigens, self-antigens and alloantigens.

General study outcomes and caveats: Donor-recipient similarity was low at 1-2 months but rose over the first year, and later blood repertoires were often dominated by donor CD8+ memory clones. Across the approximately 47 patients, TRB clonality was highly associated with recipient CMV seropositivity and CMV reactivation, and diversity with PTCy was similar to that in the CNI/methotrexate controls. The TRB repertoires of T cells infiltrating skin or the GI tract showed only limited overlap with the TRB repertoires found in blood.

The sample's treatment or condition label, decoded: high-dose cyclophosphamide on days +3 and +4 as single-agent GVHD prophylaxis. Busulfan and fludarabine conditioning, a related or unrelated marrow graft, and cyclophosphamide on days +3 and +4 were given to PTCy patients. The PTCy-treated patients were enrolled in a prospective multi-institutional clinical trial. Peripheral blood and bone marrow mononuclear cells were isolated by Ficoll-Hypaque density centrifugation and cryopreserved. TRB sequencing used genomic DNA with the immunoSEQ assay at survey resolution or the hsTCRB kit. The original methods were these. The immunoSEQ software handled initial read processing, and the LymphoSeq R package was used for repertoire analyses. Clonality was computed as 1 minus normalized Shannon entropy; Gini coefficient was also calculated for each TRB dataset. Phenotypes of unsorted samples were inferred by mapping TRB sequences from sorted subsets of the recipient or donor onto the same recipient's unsorted samples. What TCRdb holds here is the immuneACCESS table cut down to in-frame rearrangements. Part of the clones is not present; checked against another copy, under half of the missing clones reflect an unresolved V gene, and the others are unexplained. V and J calls and clone size follow that table, whereas D and trimming were derived from the DNA. The sample table holds about 10,000 clones, of which 82% were seen once. The ten top clones hold 15% of the sample.

The CDR3 starts with the cysteine, ends with the phenylalanine, and has 15 residues. The retained sequence is limited to the CDR3, 45 bases, with the frame set at the first base. CDR1 and CDR2, looked up from the germline V gene, are SNHLY and FYNNEI. The junction shows trimming of 3 bases on V and 7 bases on J, plus 18 bases between the germline ends. This receptor chain uses TRBV2 and TRBJ1-2; a confident D gene designation cannot be given. The source is a female patient aged 35 to 55 who received an allogeneic stem cell transplant from a related donor, was CMV-positive, and had no GVHD. Because of the transplant, the T cells may be the graft donor's rather than the patient's own. The specimen comprised PBMCs, sampled around 2,000 days after a stem cell transplant with posttransplant cyclophosphamide. Here is the DNA: TGTGCCAGCAGTGAGCAGACCCAATCGGCGGCTGGCTACACCTTC. Translation gives CASSEQTQSAAGYTF. With the portions outside the CDR3 filled from the reference TRBV2 and TRBJ1-2 genes, the complete variable region becomes EPEVTQTPSHQVTQMGQEVILRCVPISNHLYFYWYRQILGQKVEFLVSFYNNEISEKSEIFDDQFSVERPDGSNFTLKIRSTKLEDSAMYFCASSEQTQSAAGYTFGSGTRLTVV.